This T cell receptor beta chain is drawn from a study of vaccination effects on CD4 cells after COVID-19. The study, taken as a whole, reports: Late post-vaccination samples showed marked contraction of infection- and vaccine-induced clones.

The CDR3 runs to 15 residues. Germline CDR1 MDHEN, CDR2 SYDVKM. V shed 5 bases and J 6 bases; nucleotides not matched to a gene: 6. With respect to this clone: Its antigen is unknown.

Under the ViraFEST assay, PBMC were stimulated with viral peptide pools so that antigen-specific CD4+ T cells expanded. Sequencing was performed afterwards. The culture ran for less than 12 days, and then CD4+ T cells were isolated. The vaccine recipients had no prior SARS-CoV-2 infection, with negative nucleocapsid antibodies. Wells each received two million PBMC, cultured with 10 IU/ml IL-2 and around 10 ug/ml peptides. On both days 3 and 7, half of the culture medium was replaced with IL-2 medium. Using immunoSEQ multiplex PCR, the repertoire was profiled, and TCRdb retains in-frame clones only, with some absent. In the table there are about 63,000 clones, over 70% of which are singletons.

V gene TRBV28 combines with J gene TRBJ1-4; 10 bases align to TRBD1. The starting material was CD4+ T cells from PBMCs cultured with HCoV-OC43 spike peptides, obtained before COVID-19 vaccination. Specified subset: HCoV-OC43 spike overlapping peptide pool stimulation. The sequence derives from a human donor who received a COVID-19 vaccine. CDR3 in amino acids: CASSPRGQGDEKLFF. As DNA, the CDR3 is TGTGCCAGCAGTCCCCGCGGACAGGGGGATGAAAAACTGTTTTTT.